This T cell receptor beta chain was obtained from a study of patients and donors after allogeneic stem cell transplantation. The CDR3 consists of 14 residues. V lost 3 bases to trimming and J lost 8 bases, with 13 bases between them. CDR1 is LGHNA and CDR2 is YNFKEQ in the germline V gene. A single record per CDR3 protein comes from TCRdb applying MiXCR to the RT-PCR reads. Of a few hundred thousand distinct CDR3 sequences in the sample, over 30% are singletons; the top ten hold roughly 12%. Specimen: blood, either unsorted or a sorted T cell fraction (not recorded which). The chain carries TRBV4-2 and TRBJ1-4; possible D gene TRBD1, 5 bases. The sequence was collected from a human donor who was either an allogeneic HSCT recipient or a stem cell or donor lymphocyte infusion donor (not recorded which). It is not recorded whose cells these are; they may come from a transplant donor. CDR3 residues: CASSHGPNREKLFF. The CDR3 region has the DNA TGTGCCAGCAGCCATGGTCCCAACAGGGAAAAACTGTTTTTT.